Reported below is one TCR beta chain. Trimming took 0 bases from V and 8 from J, leaving 15 bases between them. The CDR3 loop spans 14 amino acids. CDR1 is DFQATT, CDR2 SNEGSKA, per germline (reference sequence). The entry originates in a study of T cells after yellow fever vaccination. TCRdb re-called the 5' RACE reads with MiXCR, one entry per CDR3 protein. The sample has about 210,000 distinct CDR3 sequences; 2.5% to 3.5% are singletons. The J gene is TRBJ2-3, the V gene TRBV20-1; tentatively, D is TRBD2 (5 bases). The specimen comprised CD4+ T cells sorted from PBMCs, sampled 10 days after the yellow fever booster vaccination. The TCR sequence derives from a man younger than 30 who received the YFV17D yellow fever vaccine. The CDR3 DNA reads TGCAGTGCTAGAGATCCAGGAGGCAGGTTTACGCAGTATTTT. The encoded protein is CSARDPGGRFTQYF.